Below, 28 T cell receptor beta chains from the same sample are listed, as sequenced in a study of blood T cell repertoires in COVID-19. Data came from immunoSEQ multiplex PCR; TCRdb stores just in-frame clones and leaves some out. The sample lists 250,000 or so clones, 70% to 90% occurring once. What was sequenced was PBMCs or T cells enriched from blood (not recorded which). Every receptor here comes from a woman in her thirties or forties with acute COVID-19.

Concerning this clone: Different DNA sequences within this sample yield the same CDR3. This CDR3 reads CASSLDRVGEKLFF. The CDR3 coding sequence is TGTGCCAGCAGCTTAGACAGGGTTGGGGAAAAACTGTTTTTT. The V and J genes are TRBV11-2 and TRBJ1-4, with D possibly being TRBD1 (5 bases). CDR1 and CDR2 from the germline V gene are SGHAT and FQNNGV. The CDR3 runs 14 residues. Between the trimmed V and J ends, which lost 0 bases and 8 bases, there was a span of 10 bases. Full variable domain (remainder filled in from reference TRBV11-2 and TRBJ1-4): EAGVAQSPRYKIIEKRQSVAFWCNPISGHATLYWYQQILGQGPKLLIQFQNNGVVDDSQLPKDRFSAERLKGVDSTLKIQPAKLEDSAVYLCASSLDRVGEKLFFGSGTQLSVL.

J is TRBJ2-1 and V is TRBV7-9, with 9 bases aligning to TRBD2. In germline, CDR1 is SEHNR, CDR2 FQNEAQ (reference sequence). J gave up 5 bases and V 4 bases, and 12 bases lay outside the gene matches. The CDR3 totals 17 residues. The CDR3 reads CASSSQAGGILNNEQFF. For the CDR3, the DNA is TGTGCCAGCAGCTCCCAAGCGGGGGGAATATTAAACAATGAGCAGTTCTTC.

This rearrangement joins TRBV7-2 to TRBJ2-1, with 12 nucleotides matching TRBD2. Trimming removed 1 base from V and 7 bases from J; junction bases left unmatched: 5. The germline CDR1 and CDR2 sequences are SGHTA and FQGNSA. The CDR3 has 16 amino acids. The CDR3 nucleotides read TGTGCCAGCAGCTTAGGACTAGCGGGAGTCACGAATGAGCAGTTCTTC. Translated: CASSLGLAGVTNEQFF.

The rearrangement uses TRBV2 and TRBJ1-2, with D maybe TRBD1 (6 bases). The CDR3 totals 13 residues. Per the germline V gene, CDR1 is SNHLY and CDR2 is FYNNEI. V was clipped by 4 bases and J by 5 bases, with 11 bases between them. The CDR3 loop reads CASSGTAQYGYTF. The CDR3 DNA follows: TGTGCCAGCAGTGGGACAGCTCAATATGGCTACACCTTC.

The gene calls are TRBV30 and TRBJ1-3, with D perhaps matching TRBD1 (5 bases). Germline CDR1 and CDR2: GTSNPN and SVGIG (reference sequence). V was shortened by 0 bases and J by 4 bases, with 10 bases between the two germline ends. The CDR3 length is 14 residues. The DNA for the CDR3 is TGTGCCTGGAGTGTACGGGGGGTAGGAAACACCATATATTTT. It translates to CAWSVRGVGNTIYF.

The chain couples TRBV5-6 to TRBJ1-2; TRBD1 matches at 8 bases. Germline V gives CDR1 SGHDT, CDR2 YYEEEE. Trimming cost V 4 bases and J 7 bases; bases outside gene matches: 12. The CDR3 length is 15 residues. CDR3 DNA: TGTGCCAGCAGCCCGGCCAGGGGGCATTTTAGTGGCTACACCTTC. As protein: CASSPARGHFSGYTF.

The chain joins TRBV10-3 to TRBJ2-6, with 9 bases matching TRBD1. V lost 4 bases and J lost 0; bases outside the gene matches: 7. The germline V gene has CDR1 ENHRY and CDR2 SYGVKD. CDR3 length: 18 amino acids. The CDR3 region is CAISGPGQGPSGANVLTF. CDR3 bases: TGTGCCATCAGTGGACCGGGACAGGGCCCCTCTGGGGCCAACGTCCTGACTTTC.

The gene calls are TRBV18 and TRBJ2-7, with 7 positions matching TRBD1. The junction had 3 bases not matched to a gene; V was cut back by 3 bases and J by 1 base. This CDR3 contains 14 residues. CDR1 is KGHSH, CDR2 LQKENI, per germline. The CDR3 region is CASSPATGSYEQYF. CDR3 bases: TGTGCCAGCTCACCGGCGACAGGGTCCTACGAGCAGTACTTC. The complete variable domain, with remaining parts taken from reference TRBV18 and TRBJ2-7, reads NAGVMQNPRHLVRRRGQEARLRCSPMKGHSHVYWYRQLPEEGLKFMVYLQKENIIDESGMPKERFSAEFPKEGPSILRIQQVVRGDSAAYFCASSPATGSYEQYFGPGTRLTVT.

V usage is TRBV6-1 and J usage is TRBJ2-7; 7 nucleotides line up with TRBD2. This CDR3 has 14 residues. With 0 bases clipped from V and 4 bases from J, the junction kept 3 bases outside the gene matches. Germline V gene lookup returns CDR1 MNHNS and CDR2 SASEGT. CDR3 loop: CASSEAGGPYEQYV. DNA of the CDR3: TGTGCCAGCAGTGAAGCGGGAGGGCCGTACGAGCAGTACGTC.

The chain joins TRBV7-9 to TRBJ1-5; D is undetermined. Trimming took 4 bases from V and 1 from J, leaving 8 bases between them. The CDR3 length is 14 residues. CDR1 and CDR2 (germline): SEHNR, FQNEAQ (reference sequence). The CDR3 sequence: CASSYSESNQPQHF. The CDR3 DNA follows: TGTGCCAGCAGCTATTCCGAGAGCAATCAGCCCCAGCATTTT. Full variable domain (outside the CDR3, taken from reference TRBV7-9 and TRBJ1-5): DTGVSQNPRHKITKRGQNVTFRCDPISEHNRLYWYRQTLGQGPEFLTYFQNEAQLEKSRLLSDRFSAERPKGSFSTLEIQRTEQGDSAMYLCASSYSESNQPQHFGDGTRLSIL.

CDR3 nucleotides: TGTGCCAGCAGTGAACAGGCAGGCAGCTACAATGAGCAGTTCTTC. Protein product: CASSEQAGSYNEQFF. J is TRBJ2-1 and V is TRBV6-1; D remains unclear. Trimming pared 2 bases from V and 3 bases from J, leaving 11 bases between. CDR3 length: 15 residues. Germline-derived CDR1 and CDR2 are MNHNS and SASEGT.

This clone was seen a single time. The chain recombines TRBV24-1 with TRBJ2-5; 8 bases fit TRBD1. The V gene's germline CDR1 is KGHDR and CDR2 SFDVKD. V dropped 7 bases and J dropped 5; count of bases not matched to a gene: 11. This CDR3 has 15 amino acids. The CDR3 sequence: CATSEASGGGETQYF. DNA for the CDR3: TGTGCCACCAGCGAGGCCTCAGGGGGCGGTGAGACCCAGTACTTC.

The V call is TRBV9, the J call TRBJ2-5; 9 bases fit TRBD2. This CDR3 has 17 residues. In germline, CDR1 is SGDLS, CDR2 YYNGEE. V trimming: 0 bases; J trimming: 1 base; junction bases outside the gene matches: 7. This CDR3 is CASSVDLAGGLQETQYF. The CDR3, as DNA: TGTGCCAGCAGCGTAGACTTGGCGGGGGGGCTCCAAGAGACCCAGTACTTC.

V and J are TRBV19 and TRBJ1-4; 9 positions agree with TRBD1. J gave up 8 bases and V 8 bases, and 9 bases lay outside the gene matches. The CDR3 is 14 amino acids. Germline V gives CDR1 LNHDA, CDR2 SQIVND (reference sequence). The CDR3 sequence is CASHRTGEGEKLFF. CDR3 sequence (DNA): TGTGCCAGTCACCGGACAGGGGAAGGAGAAAAACTGTTTTTT. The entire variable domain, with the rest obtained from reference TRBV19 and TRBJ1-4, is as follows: DGGITQSPKYLFRKEGQNVTLSCEQNLNHDAMYWYRQDPGQGLRLIYYSQIVNDFQKGDIAEGYSVSREKKESFPLTVTSAQKNPTAFYLCASHRTGEGEKLFFGSGTQLSVL.

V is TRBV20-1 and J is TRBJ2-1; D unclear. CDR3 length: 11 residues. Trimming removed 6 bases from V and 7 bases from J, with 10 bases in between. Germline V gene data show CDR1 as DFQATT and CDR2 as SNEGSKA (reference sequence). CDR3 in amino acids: CSAKPLNEQFF. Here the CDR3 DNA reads TGCAGTGCAAAGCCTCTGAATGAGCAGTTCTTC.

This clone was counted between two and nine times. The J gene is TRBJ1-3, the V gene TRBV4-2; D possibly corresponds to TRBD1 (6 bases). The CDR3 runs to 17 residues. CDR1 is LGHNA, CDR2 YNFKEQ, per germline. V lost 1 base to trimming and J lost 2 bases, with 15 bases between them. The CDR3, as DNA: TGTGCCAGCAGCCAAGGCCCCCGGGGGGCGCCTGGAAACACCATATATTTT. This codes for CASSQGPRGAPGNTIYF.

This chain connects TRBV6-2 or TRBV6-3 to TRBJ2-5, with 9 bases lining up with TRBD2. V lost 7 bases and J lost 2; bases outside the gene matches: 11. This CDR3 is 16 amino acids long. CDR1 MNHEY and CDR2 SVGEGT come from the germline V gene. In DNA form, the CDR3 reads TGTGCCAGCAACCCTGGCCTAGCGGGGCGACAAGAGACCCAGTACTTC. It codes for CASNPGLAGRQETQYF.

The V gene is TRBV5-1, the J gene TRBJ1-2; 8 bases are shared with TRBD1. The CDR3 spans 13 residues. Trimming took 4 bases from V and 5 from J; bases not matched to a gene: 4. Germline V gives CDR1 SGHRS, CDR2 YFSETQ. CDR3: CASSPGTGYGYTF. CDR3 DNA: TGCGCCAGCAGCCCCGGGACAGGATATGGCTACACCTTC.

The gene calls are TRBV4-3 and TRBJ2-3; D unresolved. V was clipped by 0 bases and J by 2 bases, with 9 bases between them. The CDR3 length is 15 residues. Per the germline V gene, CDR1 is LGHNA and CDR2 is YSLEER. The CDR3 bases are TGCGCCAGCAGCCAAGATTCCGCGGTCACAGATACGCAGTATTTT. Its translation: CASSQDSAVTDTQYF.

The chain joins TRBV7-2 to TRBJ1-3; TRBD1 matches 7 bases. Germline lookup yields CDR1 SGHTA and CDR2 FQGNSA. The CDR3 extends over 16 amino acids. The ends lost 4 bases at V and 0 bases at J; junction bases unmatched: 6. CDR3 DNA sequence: TGTGCCAGCAGCTACAGAGGGACAGACTCTGGAAACACCATATATTTT. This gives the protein CASSYRGTDSGNTIYF.

CDR3 DNA sequence: TGTGCCAGCAGCTTAGGGGTTAGCGGGAGGGCCTTCCTTGAGCAGTTCTTC. Translation gives CASSLGVSGRAFLEQFF. The rearrangement uses TRBV11-2 and TRBJ2-1; TRBD2 aligns across 11 bases. The CDR3 covers 17 residues. V shed 1 base, J shed 9 bases, and the junction held 11 bases outside the gene matches. From germline, CDR1 is SGHAT and CDR2 FQNNGV. Drawing the rest from reference TRBV11-2 and TRBJ2-1, the complete variable domain is EAGVAQSPRYKIIEKRQSVAFWCNPISGHATLYWYQQILGQGPKLLIQFQNNGVVDDSQLPKDRFSAERLKGVDSTLKIQPAKLEDSAVYLCASSLGVSGRAFLEQFFGPGTRLTVL.

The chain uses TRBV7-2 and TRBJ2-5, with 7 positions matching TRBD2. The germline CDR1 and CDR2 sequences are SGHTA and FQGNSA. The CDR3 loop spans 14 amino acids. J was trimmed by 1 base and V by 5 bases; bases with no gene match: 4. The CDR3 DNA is TGTGCCAGCAGCCCTGGGACTATCCAAGAGACCCAGTACTTC. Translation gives CASSPGTIQETQYF.

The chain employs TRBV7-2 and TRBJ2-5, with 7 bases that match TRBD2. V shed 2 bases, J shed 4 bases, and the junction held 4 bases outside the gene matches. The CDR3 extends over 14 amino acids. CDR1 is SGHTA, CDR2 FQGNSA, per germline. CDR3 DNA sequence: TGTGCCAGCAGCTTACAGCGGGGAGCAGAGACCCAGTACTTC. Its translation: CASSLQRGAETQYF.

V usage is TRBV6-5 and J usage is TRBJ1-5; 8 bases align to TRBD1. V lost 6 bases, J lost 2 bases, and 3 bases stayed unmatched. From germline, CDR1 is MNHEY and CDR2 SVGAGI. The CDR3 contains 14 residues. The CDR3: CASSRDRRNQPQHF. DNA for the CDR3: TGTGCCAGCAGCCGGGACAGGCGCAATCAGCCCCAGCATTTT.

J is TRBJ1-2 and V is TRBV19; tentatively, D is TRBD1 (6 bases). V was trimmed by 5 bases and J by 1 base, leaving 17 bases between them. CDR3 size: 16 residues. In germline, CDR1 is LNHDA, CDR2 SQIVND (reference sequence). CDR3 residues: CASSQILQGDNYGYTF. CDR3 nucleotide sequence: TGTGCCAGTAGTCAAATCCTACAGGGCGATAACTATGGCTACACCTTC.

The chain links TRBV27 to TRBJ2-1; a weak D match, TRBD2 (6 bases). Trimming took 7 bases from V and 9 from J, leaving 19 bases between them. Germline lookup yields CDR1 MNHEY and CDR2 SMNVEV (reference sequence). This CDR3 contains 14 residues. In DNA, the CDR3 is TGTGCCAGCAACACCGGGCTAGCGTTAGGTGAGCAGTTCTTC. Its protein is CASNTGLALGEQFF.

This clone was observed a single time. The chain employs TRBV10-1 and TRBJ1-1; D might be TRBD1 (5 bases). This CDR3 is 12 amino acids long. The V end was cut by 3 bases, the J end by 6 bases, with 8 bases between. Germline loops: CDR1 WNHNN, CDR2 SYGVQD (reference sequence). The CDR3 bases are TGCGCCAGCAGTGACCCGGGGGCTGAAGCTTTCTTT. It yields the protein CASSDPGAEAFF.

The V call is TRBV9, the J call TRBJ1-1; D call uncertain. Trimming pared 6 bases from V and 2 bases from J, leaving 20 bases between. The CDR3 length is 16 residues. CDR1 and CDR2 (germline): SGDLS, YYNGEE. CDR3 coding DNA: TGTGCCAGCACCCAAGCCCCCGCGACTCCAAACACTGAAGCTTTCTTT. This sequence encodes CASTQAPATPNTEAFF.